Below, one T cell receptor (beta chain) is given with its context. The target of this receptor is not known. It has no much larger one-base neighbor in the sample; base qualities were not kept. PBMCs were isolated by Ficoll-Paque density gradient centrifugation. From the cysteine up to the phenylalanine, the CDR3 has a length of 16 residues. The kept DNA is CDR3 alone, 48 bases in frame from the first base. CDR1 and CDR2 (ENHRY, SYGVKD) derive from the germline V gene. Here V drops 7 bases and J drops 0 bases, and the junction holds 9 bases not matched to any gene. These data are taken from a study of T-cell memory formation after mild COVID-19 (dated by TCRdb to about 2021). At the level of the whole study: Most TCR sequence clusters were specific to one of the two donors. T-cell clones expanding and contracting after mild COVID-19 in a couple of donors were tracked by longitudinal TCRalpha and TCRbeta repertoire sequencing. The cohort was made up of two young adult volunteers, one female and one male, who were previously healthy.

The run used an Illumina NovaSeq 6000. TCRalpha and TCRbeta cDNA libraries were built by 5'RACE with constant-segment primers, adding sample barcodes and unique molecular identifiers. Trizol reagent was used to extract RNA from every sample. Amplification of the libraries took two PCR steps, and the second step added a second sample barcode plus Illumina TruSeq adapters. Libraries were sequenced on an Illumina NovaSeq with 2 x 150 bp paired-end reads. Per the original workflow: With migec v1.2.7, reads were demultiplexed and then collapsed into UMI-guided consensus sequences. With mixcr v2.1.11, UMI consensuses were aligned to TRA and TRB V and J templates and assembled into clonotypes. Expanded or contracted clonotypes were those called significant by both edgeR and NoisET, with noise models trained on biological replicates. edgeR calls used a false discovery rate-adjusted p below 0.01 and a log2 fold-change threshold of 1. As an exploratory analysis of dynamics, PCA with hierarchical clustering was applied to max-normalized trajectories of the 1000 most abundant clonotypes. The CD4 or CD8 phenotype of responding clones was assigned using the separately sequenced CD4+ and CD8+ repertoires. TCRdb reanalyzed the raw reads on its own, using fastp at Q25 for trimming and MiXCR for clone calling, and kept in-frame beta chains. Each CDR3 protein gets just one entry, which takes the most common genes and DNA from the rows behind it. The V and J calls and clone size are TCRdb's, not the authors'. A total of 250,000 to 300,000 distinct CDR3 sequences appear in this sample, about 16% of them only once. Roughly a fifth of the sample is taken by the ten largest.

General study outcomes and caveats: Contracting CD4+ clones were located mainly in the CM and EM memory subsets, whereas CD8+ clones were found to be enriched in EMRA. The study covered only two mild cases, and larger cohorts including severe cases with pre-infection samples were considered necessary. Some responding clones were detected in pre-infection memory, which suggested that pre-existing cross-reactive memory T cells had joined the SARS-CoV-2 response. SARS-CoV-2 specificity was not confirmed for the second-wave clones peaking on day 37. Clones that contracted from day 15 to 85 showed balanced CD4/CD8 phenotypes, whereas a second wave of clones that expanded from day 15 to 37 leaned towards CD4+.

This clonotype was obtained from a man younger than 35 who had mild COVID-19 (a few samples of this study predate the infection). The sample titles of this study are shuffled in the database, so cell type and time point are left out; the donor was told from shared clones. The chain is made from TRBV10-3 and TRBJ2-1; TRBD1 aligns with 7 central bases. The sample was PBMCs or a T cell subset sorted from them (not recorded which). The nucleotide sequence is TGTGCCATCACTGACCCTGGGACAGACTCCTACAATGAGCAGTTCTTC. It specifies CAITDPGTDSYNEQFF.